This record looks at one T cell receptor beta chain sequence and its context. The target antigen is unknown. The sample originates from a study of identical twins. General study findings and limits: Models underestimated TCR alpha sharing (out-of-frame) in monozygotic twins.

TCRdb recomputed calls from the 5' RACE reads with MiXCR, one row per CDR3 protein. Found here are some 630,000 distinct CDR3 sequences, under 8.5% of them singletons; the top ten hold about 1.6%. The CDR3 contains 13 residues. The germline gives CDR1 DFQATT, CDR2 SNEGSKA (reference sequence). Trimming at V came to 4 bases and at J to 5 bases, leaving 6 bases not matched to a gene. The data were also submitted as part of a second study, on yellow fever vaccine responses in identical twins. Turning to that study: Twins reportedly showed a vaccine T cell response that seemed partly convergent and partly personalized.

This clonotype was obtained from a woman aged 18 to 35 in good health. The chain recombines TRBV20-1 with TRBJ2-7, with 9 positions matching TRBD2. The specimen was PBMCs. For the CDR3, the DNA is TGCAGTGCTAATAGCGGGGGCTACAACGAGCAGTACTTC. Translating it yields CSANSGGYNEQYF.